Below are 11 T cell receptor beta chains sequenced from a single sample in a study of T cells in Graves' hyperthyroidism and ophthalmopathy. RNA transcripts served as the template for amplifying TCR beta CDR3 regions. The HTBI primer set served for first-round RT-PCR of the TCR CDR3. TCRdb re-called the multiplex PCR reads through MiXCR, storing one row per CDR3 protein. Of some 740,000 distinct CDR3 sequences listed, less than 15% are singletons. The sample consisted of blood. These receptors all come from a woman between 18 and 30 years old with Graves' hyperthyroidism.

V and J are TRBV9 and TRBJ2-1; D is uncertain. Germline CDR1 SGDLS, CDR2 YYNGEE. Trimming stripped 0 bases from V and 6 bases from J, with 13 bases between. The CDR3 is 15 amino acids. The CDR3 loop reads CASSVASGLSNEQFF. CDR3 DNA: TGTGCCAGCAGCGTAGCGAGTGGGCTCTCCAATGAGCAGTTCTTC.

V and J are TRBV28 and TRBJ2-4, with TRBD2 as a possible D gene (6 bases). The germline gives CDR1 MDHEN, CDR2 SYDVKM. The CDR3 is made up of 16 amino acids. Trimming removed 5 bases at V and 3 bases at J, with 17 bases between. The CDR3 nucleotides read TGTGCCAGCAGTGAAAGGAGCGGGTGGATCAAAAACATTCAGTACTTC. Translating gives CASSERSGWIKNIQYF. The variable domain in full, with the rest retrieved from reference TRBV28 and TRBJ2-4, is DVKVTQSSRYLVKRTGEKVFLECVQDMDHENMFWYRQDPGLGLRLIYFSYDVKMKEKGDIPEGYSVSREKKERFSLILESASTNQTSMYLCASSERSGWIKNIQYFGAGTRLSVL.

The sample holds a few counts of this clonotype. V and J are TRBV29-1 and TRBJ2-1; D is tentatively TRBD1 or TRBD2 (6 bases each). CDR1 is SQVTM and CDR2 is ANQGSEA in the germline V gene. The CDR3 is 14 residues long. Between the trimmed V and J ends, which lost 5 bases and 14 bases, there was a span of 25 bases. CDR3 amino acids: CSVLTGSGVGWEFF. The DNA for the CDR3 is TGCAGCGTTCTAACAGGGTCGGGGGTGGGATGGGAGTTCTTC.

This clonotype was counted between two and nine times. The CDR3 DNA reads TGTGCCAGCGTGGGGGGGACAGGGGGATCTAAGGGCAATCAGCCCCAGCATTTT. Protein sequence: CASVGGTGGSKGNQPQHF. The genes are TRBV6-1 and TRBJ1-5; TRBD1 aligns across 11 bases. V dropped 8 bases and J dropped 2; count of bases not matched to a gene: 14. From germline, CDR1 is MNHNS and CDR2 SASEGT. The CDR3 sequence is 18 residues long.

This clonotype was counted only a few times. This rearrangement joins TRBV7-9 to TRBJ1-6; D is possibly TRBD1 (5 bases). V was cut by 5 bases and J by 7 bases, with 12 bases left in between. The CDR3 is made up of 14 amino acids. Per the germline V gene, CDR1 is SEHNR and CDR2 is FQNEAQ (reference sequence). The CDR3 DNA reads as TGTGCCAGCAGCCACTCGAAGGGGAATTCACCCCTCCACTTT. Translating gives CASSHSKGNSPLHF.

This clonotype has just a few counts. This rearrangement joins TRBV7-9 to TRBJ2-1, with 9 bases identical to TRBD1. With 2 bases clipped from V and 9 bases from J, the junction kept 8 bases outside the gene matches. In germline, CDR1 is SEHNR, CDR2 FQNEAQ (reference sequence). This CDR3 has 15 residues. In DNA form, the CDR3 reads TGTGCCAGCAGCTTATCGACAGGGGGTAGGGGTGAGCAGTTCTTC. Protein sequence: CASSLSTGGRGEQFF.

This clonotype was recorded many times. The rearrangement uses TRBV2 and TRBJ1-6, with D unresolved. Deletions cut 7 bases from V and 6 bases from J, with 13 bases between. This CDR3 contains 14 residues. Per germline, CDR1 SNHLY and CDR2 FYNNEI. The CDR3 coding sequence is TGTGCCAGCATAGAGGGTCTGCTTAATTCACCCCTCCACTTT. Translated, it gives CASIEGLLNSPLHF.

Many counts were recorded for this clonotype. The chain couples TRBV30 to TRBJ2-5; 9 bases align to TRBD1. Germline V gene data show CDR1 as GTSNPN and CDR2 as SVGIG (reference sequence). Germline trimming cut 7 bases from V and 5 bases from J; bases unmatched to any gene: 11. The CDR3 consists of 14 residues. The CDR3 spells CASRGQGPSETQYF. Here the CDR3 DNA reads TGTGCCTCTCGGGGACAGGGCCCATCCGAGACCCAGTACTTC.

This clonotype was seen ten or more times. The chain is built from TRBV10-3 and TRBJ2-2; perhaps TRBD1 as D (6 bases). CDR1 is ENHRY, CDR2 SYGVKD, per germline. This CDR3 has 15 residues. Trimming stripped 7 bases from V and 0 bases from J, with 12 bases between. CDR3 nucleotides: TGTGCCATCAAGGGGGACGCAACGAACACCGGGGAGCTGTTTTTT. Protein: CAIKGDATNTGELFF.

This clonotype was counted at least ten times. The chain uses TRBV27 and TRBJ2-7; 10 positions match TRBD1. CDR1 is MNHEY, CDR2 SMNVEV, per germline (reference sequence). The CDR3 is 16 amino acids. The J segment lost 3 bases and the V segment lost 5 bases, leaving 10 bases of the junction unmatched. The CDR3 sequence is CASSKSPGTGDYEQYF. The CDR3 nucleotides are TGTGCCAGCAGTAAATCCCCCGGGACAGGGGACTACGAGCAGTACTTC.

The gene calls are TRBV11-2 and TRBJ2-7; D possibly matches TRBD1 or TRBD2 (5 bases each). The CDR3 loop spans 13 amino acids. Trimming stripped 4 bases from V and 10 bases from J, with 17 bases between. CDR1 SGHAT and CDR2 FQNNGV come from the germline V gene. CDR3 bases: TGTGCCAGCAGCTGGACGGGACCAGTCACTCAGTACTTC. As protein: CASSWTGPVTQYF.